This T cell receptor beta chain was found in a study of T cells in localized non-small cell lung cancer. General study points: Median roughly 57 top-100 tumor clones were shared with paired adjacent lung. Higher blood T cell density went with longer overall survival.

Turning to this clone: Its antigen is currently unknown. At one of its ends the junction is not consistent with the germline gene, which may arise from a read error.

In germline, CDR1 is SGHRS, CDR2 YFSETQ. The CDR3 has 15 residues. TCRdb keeps only in-frame clones here, not all; method: immunoSEQ multiplex PCR. The sample yields roughly 39,000 clones, 70% to 90% seen once. This receptor was obtained from a man between 18 and 49 years old with stage I lung adenocarcinoma. This chain links TRBV5-1 with TRBJ2-7, with unresolved D. Specimen: peripheral blood, collected before any cancer treatment. The CDR3 sequence: CASSLGGDRTYEQHF. CDR3 in DNA: TGCGCCAGCAGCTTGGGAGGTGATAGAACCTACGAGCAGCACTTC.